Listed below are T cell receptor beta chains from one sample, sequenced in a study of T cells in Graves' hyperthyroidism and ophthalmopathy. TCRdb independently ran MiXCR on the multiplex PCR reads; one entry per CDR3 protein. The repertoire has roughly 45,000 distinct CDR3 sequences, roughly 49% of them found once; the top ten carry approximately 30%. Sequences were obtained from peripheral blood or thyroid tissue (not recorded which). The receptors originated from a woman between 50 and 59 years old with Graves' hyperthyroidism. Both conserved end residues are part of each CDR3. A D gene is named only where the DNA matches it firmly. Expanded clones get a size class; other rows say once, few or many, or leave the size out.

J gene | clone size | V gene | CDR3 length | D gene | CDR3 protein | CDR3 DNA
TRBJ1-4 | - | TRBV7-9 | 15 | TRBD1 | CASGTGQGMSEKLFF | TGTGCCAGCGGCACTGGACAGGGAATGAGTGAAAAACTGTTTTTT
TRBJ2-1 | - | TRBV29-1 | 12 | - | CSVEVQWNEQFF | TGCAGCGTTGAGGTACAGTGGAATGAGCAGTTCTTC
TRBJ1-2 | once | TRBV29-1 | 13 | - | CSLQGLGTYGYTF | TGCAGCTTACAAGGCCTAGGGACTTATGGCTACACCTTC
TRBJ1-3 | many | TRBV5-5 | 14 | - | CASSLEGGRNTIYF | TGTGCCAGCAGCTTGGAGGGAGGGAGAAACACCATATATTTT
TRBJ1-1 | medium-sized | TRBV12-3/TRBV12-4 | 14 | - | CASRLGTVNTEAFF | TGTGCCAGCAGACTAGGGACGGTGAACACTGAAGCTTTCTTT
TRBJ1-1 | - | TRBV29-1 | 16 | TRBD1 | CSVERGTGGGNTEAFF | TGCAGCGTTGAAAGGGGGACAGGGGGCGGGAACACTGAAGCCTTCTTT
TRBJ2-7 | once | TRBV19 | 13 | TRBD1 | CASSRTGGNEQYF | TGTGCCAGTAGTCGGACAGGGGGCAACGAGCAGTACTTC
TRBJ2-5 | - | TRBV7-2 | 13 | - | CASALAGGETQYF | TGTGCCAGCGCTCTCGCCGGGGGAGAGACCCAGTACTTC
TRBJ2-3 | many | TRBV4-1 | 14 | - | CASSQDDLTDTQYF | TGCGCCAGCAGCCAAGATGACCTCACAGATACGCAGTATTTT
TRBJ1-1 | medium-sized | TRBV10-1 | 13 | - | CASSVRVGTEAFF | TGCGCCAGCAGTGTTAGGGTGGGCACTGAAGCTTTCTTT
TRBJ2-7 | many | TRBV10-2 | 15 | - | CASRGSQGSINEQYF | TGCGCCAGCCGGGGGTCCCAGGGTTCCATCAACGAGCAGTACTTC
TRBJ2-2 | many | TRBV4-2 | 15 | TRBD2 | CASSQPGGSTGELFF | TGTGCCAGCAGCCAACCGGGAGGGAGTACCGGGGAGCTGTTTTTT
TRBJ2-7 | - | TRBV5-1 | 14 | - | CASSSIPNSYEQYF | TGCGCCAGCAGCTCCATCCCAAATTCCTACGAGCAGTACTTC
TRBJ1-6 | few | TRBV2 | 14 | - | CASSDSATDSPLHF | TGTGCCAGCAGTGACTCAGCGACGGATTCACCCCTCCACTTT
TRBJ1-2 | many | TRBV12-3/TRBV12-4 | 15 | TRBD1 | CASSFVGQGSEGYTF | TGTGCCAGCAGTTTCGTCGGACAGGGCTCGGAAGGCTACACCTTC
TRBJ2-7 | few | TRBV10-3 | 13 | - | CAISGGPPYEQYF | TGTGCCATCAGTGGCGGACCCCCTTACGAGCAGTACTTC
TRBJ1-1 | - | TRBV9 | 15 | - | CASGPSPTGNTEAFF | TGTGCCAGCGGTCCTAGCCCCACAGGGAACACTGAAGCTTTCTTT
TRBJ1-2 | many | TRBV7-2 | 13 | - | CASSLRGAYGYTF | TGTGCCAGCAGCTTACGAGGGGCCTATGGCTACACCTTC
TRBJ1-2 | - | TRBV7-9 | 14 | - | CASGLAQSNYGYTF | TGTGCCAGCGGCTTGGCCCAGAGTAACTATGGCTACACCTTC
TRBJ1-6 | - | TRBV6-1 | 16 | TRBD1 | CASSEEPTGSRSPLHF | TGTGCCAGCAGTGAAGAACCGACAGGGTCGCGTTCACCCCTCCACTTT
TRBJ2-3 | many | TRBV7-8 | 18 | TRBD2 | CASSLALASGSSTDTQYF | TGTGCCAGCAGCTTAGCGCTGGCTAGCGGGAGCAGTACAGATACGCAGTATTTT
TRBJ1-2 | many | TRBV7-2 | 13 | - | CASSLDRRYGYTF | TGTGCCAGCAGCTTAGACAGGAGGTATGGCTACACCTTC
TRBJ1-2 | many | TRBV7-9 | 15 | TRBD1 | CASSRSRQGNYGYTF | TGTGCCAGCAGCCGTAGCCGACAGGGTAACTATGGCTACACCTTC
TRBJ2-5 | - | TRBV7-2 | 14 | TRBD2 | CASSKIAGGETQYF | TGTGCCAGCAGCAAGATAGCGGGAGGGGAGACCCAGTACTTC
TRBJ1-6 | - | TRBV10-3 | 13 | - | CAISAQGSTPLHF | TGTGCCATCAGTGCGCAGGGTTCGACACCCCTCCACTTT
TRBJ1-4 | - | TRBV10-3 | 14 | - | CAHSQGGRGEKLFF | TGTGCCCATTCCCAGGGCGGGAGAGGCGAAAAACTGTTTTTT
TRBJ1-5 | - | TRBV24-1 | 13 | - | CATSGTLNQPQHF | TGTGCCACTAGCGGGACACTTAATCAGCCCCAGCATTTT
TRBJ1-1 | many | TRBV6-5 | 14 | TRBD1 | CASSYGQANTEAFF | TGTGCCAGCAGTTACGGACAGGCGAACACTGAAGCTTTCTTT
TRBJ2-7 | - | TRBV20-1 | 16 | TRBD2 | CSARDGTSGRSYEQYF | TGCAGTGCTAGAGATGGGACTAGCGGGAGGTCCTACGAGCAGTACTTC
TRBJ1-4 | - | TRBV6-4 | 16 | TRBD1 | CASSIGQGMTNEKLFF | TGTGCCAGCAGTATCGGACAGGGGATGACTAATGAAAAACTGTTTTTT
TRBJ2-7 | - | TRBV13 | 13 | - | CASSLEQSGEQYF | TGTGCCAGCAGTCTAGAACAGTCCGGCGAGCAGTACTTC
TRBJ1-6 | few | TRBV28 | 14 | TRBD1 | CASSRTGSYSPLHF | TGTGCCAGCAGTAGGACAGGATCCTATTCACCCCTCCACTTT
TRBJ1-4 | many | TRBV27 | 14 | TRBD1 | CASRVQGAREKLFF | TGTGCCAGCAGGGTACAGGGGGCCCGGGAAAAACTGTTTTTT
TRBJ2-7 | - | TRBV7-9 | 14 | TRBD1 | CASSSGTGGYEQYF | TGTGCCAGCAGTTCCGGGACAGGGGGGTACGAGCAGTACTTC
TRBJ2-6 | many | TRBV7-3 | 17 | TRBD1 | CASSPQGVGTGANVLTF | TGTGCCAGCAGCCCCCAGGGGGTGGGCACTGGGGCCAACGTCCTGACTTTC
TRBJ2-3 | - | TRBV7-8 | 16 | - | CASSLGQGGGTDTQYF | TGTGCCAGCAGCTTAGGACAGGGAGGAGGAACAGATACGCAGTATTTT
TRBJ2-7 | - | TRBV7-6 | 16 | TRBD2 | CASSVGGLAGPYEQYF | TGTGCCAGCAGCGTAGGAGGACTAGCGGGGCCCTACGAGCAGTACTTC
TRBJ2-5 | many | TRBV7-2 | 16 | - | CASSLEGTGVGETQYF | TGTGCCAGCAGCTTAGAGGGGACTGGGGTAGGCGAGACCCAGTACTTC
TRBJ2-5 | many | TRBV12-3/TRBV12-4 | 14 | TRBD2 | CASSAGLADETQYF | TGTGCCAGCAGTGCGGGACTAGCAGACGAGACCCAGTACTTC
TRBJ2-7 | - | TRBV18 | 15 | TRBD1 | CASSPGTGHLYEQYF | TGTGCCAGCTCACCCGGGACAGGTCACTTGTACGAGCAGTACTTC
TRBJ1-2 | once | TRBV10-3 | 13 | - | CAITSGTAYGYTF | TGTGCCATCACCTCCGGGACGGCCTATGGCTACACCTTC
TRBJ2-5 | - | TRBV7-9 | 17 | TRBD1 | CASSSAGTGGTQETQYF | TGTGCCAGCAGCTCGGCCGGGACAGGGGGAACCCAAGAGACCCAGTACTTC
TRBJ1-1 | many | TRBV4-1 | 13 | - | CASSQAGWTEAFF | TGCGCCAGCAGCCAAGCTGGGTGGACTGAAGCTTTCTTT
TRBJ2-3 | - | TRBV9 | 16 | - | CASSTRPQLGTDTQYF | TGTGCCAGCAGCACCAGACCCCAATTGGGAACAGATACGCAGTATTTT
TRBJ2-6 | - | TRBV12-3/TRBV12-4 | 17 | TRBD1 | CASFPPGQGSGANVLTF | TGTGCCAGCTTTCCCCCGGGACAGGGCTCTGGGGCCAACGTCCTGACTTTC
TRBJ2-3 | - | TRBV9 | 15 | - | CASSVDGDHTDTQYF | TGTGCCAGCAGCGTAGACGGCGACCACACAGATACGCAGTATTTT